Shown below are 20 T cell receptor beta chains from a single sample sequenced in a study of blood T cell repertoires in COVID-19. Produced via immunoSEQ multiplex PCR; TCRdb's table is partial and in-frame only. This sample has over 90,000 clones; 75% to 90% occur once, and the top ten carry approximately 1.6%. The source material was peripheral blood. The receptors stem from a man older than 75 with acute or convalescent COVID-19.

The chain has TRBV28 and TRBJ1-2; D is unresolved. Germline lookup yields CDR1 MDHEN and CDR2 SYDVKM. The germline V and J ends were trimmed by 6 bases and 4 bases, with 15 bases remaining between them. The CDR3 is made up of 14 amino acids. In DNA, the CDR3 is TGTGCCAGCAGCACTAGCGACGGGGTCTATGGCTACACCTTC. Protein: CASSTSDGVYGYTF.

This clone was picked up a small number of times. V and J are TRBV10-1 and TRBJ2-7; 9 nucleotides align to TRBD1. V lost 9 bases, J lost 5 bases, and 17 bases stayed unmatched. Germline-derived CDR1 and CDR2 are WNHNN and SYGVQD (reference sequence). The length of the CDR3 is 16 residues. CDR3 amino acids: CARPPPTEGQGHEQYF. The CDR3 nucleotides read TGCGCCAGGCCCCCTCCCACTGAGGGACAGGGTCACGAGCAGTACTTC.

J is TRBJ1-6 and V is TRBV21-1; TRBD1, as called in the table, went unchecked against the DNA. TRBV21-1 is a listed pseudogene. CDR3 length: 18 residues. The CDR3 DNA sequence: TGTGCCAGCACCTGCTATCCGGGACAGGGCTCCTATAATTCACCCCTCCACTTT. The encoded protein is CASTCYPGQGSYNSPLHF.

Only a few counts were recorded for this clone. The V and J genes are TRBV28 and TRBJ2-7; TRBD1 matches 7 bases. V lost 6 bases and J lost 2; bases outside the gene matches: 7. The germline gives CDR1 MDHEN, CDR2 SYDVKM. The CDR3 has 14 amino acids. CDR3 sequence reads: CASRPSDRAYEQYF. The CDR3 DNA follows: TGTGCCAGCAGACCCTCCGACAGGGCCTACGAGCAGTACTTC.

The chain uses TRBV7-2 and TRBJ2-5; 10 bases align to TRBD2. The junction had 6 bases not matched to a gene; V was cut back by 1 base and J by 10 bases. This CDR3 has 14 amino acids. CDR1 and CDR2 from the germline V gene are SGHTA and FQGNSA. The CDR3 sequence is CASSLDPSGSFQYF. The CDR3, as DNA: TGTGCCAGCAGCTTAGATCCTAGCGGGAGCTTCCAGTACTTC.

The CDR3 is CASSEQTSSGNTIYF. CDR3 DNA: TGCGCCAGCTCGGAACAGACCAGCTCTGGAAACACCATATATTTT. The V gene is TRBV5-1, the J gene TRBJ1-3, with D unresolved. The CDR3 length is 15 residues. Germline CDR1 reads SGHRS; CDR2 reads YFSETQ. The V end was cut by 7 bases, the J end by 0 bases, with 14 bases between. Full variable domain (rest looked up from reference TRBV5-1 and TRBJ1-3): KAGVTQTPRYLIKTRGQQVTLSCSPISGHRSVSWYQQTPGQGLQFLFEYFSETQRNKGNFPGRFSGRQFSNSRSEMNVSTLELGDSALYLCASSEQTSSGNTIYFGEGSWLTVV.

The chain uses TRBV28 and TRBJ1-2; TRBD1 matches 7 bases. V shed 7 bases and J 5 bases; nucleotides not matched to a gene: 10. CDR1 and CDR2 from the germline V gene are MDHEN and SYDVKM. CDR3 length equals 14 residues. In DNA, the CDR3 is TGTGCCAGCAACCTTTTTGGACAGGCTTATGGCTACACCTTC. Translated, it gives CASNLFGQAYGYTF.

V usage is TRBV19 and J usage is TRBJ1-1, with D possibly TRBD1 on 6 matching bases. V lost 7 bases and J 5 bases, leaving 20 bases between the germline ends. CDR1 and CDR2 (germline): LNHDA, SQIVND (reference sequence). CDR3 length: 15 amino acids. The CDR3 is CASKRDTTVGTEAFF. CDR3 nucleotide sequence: TGTGCCAGTAAACGGGACACCACGGTTGGGACTGAAGCTTTCTTT.

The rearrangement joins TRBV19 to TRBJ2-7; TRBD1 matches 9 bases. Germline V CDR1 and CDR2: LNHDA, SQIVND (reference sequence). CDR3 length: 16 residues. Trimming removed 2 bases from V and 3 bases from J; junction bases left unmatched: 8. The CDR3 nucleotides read TGTGCCAGTAGTATAACGTCTGGACAGGGGCTCTACGAGCAGTACTTC. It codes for CASSITSGQGLYEQYF.

CDR3 in DNA: TGTGCCAGCAGTCCTCAGGGGGTAAACAATCAGCCCCAGCATTTT. Protein product: CASSPQGVNNQPQHF. V is TRBV6-5 and J is TRBJ1-5, with TRBD1 matching 7 bases. The CDR3 sequence is 15 residues long. The junction had 7 bases not matched to a gene; V was cut back by 5 bases and J by 3 bases. The germline CDR1 and CDR2 sequences are MNHEY and SVGAGI.

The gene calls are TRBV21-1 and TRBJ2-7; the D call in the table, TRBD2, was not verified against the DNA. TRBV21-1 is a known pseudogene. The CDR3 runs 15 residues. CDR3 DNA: TGTGCCAGCAGCCACGAGGGAGGGGGGCCCTACGAGCAGTACTTC. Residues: CASSHEGGGPYEQYF.

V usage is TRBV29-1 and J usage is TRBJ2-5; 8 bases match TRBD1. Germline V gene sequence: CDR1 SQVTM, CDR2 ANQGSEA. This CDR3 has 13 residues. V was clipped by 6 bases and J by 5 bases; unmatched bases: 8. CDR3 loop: CSVDRAWGETQYF. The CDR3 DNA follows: TGCAGCGTGGACAGGGCGTGGGGGGAGACCCAGTACTTC.

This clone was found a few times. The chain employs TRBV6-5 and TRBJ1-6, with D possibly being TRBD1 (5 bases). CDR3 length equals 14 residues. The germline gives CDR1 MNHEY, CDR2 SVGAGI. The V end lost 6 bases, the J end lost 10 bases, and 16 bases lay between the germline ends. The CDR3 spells CASSQGTGGSPLHF. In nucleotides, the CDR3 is TGTGCCAGCAGCCAGGGAACAGGAGGGTCACCCCTCCACTTT.

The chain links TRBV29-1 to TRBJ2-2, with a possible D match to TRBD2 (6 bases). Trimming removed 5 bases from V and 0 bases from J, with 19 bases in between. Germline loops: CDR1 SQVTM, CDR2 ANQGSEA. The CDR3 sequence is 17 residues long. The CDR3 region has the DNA TGCAGCGTTATGTCTAGCGTTTCCCCGGCGAACACCGGGGAGCTGTTTTTT. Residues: CSVMSSVSPANTGELFF.

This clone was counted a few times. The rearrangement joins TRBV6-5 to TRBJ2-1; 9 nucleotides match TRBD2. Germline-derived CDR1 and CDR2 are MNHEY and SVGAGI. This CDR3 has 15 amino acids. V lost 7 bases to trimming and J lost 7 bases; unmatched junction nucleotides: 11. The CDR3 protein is CASTDPGLARNEQFF. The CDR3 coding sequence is TGTGCCAGCACCGATCCGGGACTAGCTCGAAATGAGCAGTTCTTC.

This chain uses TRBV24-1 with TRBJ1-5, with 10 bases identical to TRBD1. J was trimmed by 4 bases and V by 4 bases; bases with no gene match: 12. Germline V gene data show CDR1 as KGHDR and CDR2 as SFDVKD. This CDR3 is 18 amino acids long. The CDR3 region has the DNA TGTGCCACCAGTGAATCCGGGACAGGGGCGTTGGGAAATCAGCCCCAGCATTTT. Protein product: CATSESGTGALGNQPQHF.

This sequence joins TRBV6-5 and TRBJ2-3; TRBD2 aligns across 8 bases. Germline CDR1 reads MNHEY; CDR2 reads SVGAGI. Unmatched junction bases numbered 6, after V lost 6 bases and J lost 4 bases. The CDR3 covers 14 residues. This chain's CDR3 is CASRRLAIADTQYF. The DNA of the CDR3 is TGTGCCAGCAGGCGACTAGCGATCGCAGATACGCAGTATTTT.

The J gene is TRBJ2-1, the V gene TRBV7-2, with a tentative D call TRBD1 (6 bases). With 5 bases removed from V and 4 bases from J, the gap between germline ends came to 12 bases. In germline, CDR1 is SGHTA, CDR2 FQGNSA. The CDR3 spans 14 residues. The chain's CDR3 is CASSPQGLYNEQFF. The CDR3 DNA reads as TGTGCCAGCAGCCCACAGGGATTATACAATGAGCAGTTCTTC.

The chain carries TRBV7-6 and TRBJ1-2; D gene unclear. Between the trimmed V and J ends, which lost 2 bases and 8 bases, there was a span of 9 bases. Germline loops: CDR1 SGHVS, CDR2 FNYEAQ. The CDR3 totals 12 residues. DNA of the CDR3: TGTGCCAGCAGCTTATTCTTGGAGGGCTACACCTTC. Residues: CASSLFLEGYTF.

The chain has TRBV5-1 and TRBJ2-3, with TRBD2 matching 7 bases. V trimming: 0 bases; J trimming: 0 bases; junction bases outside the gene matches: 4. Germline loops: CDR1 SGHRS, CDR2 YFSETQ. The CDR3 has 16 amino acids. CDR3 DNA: TGCGCCAGCAGCTTGGGGGGCGGGAGAAGCACAGATACGCAGTATTTT. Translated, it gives CASSLGGGRSTDTQYF.